The T cell receptor (beta chain) described here comes from a study of T cell repertoires in cytomegalovirus infection. Study summary: The authors relied on CMV epitopes, both recently identified HLA-C-restricted and well-studied HLA-B-restricted. Both a matching HLA type and CMV infection were indicated by public TCR beta signatures. Study results and limitations: Predominance within the ex vivo response was attributable to HLA-C-restricted CMV-specific TCR beta clonotypes.

Remarks on this clonotype: What it binds is unknown.

TCRdb reanalysed the reads using MiXCR and keeps one entry per CDR3 protein. The repertoire holds roughly 990,000 distinct CDR3 sequences, less than 35% seen once, with over 11% in the top ten. The receptor comes from a human donor in good health (CMV status not recorded). Some clones in this sample may be carry-over from other donors' samples. Specimen: cultured CD8+ T cells from PBMCs, collected from culture after CMV antigen stimulation.

The DNA for the CDR3 is TGCGCCAGCAATAGCGGGGGAATCTACAATGAGCAGTTCTTC. This codes for CASNSGGIYNEQFF. V gene TRBV10-2 combines with J gene TRBJ2-1; TRBD2 matches at 9 bases. V was pared by 7 bases and J by 3 bases, with 4 bases of the junction left unmatched. Germline CDR1 WSHSY, CDR2 SAAADI. The CDR3 extends over 14 amino acids.